A selection of T cell receptor beta chains follows, all from one sample in a study of control samples from healthy donors and cancer patients. Method: immunoSEQ multiplex PCR; TCRdb's copy keeps in-frame clones and lacks some. The profile covers about 55,000 clones, with 95% to 97% appearing a single time and about 1.9% taken by the ten largest. Specimen: blood. Source of these receptors: a woman aged 25 to 39 in good health. Each CDR3 is given without its conserved first and last residue.

j_gene: TRBJ2-1; v_gene: TRBV3-1/TRBV3-2; CDR3aa: ASSQGALAGETYNEQF
j_gene: TRBJ2-7; v_gene: TRBV7-8; CDR3aa: ASNAYPDRGPSYEQY
j_gene: TRBJ1-5; v_gene: TRBV5-1; CDR3aa: ASRAGGAEGSNQPQH
j_gene: TRBJ1-1; v_gene: TRBV5-5; CDR3aa: ASSFNIVNTEAF
j_gene: TRBJ1-3; v_gene: TRBV12-5; CDR3aa: ASQASGNTIY
j_gene: TRBJ2-2; v_gene: TRBV29-1; CDR3aa: SVEDLNSPTGELF
j_gene: TRBJ2-1; v_gene: TRBV5-1; CDR3aa: ASSFDLAVTNEQF
j_gene: TRBJ2-1; v_gene: TRBV9; CDR3aa: ASSPAGASYNEQF
j_gene: TRBJ2-1; v_gene: TRBV27; CDR3aa: ASSFLAGVSNEQF
j_gene: TRBJ2-1; v_gene: TRBV18; CDR3aa: ASSPLLSASEQF
j_gene: TRBJ2-1; v_gene: TRBV5-1; CDR3aa: ASSLESFGTSGSWGNEQF
j_gene: TRBJ2-1; v_gene: TRBV10-3; CDR3aa: AISEFPPDYSESSYNEQF
j_gene: TRBJ1-5; v_gene: TRBV28; CDR3aa: ASSLLGQGARNQPQH
j_gene: TRBJ2-3; v_gene: TRBV9; CDR3aa: ASSASGVIGAGAIDTQY
j_gene: TRBJ1-2; v_gene: TRBV3-1/TRBV3-2; CDR3aa: ASSQVPSHGYT
j_gene: TRBJ1-1; v_gene: TRBV19; CDR3aa: ASSPRISTEAF
j_gene: TRBJ1-6; v_gene: TRBV28; CDR3aa: ASSLGQGGSPLH
j_gene: TRBJ2-3; v_gene: TRBV7-9; CDR3aa: ASSFIGTPSTDTQY
j_gene: TRBJ2-5; v_gene: TRBV27; CDR3aa: ASSYRGGETQY
j_gene: TRBJ2-7; v_gene: TRBV14; CDR3aa: ASSRDRNYEQY
j_gene: TRBJ2-3; v_gene: TRBV20-1; CDR3aa: SASRGVDTQY
j_gene: TRBJ2-1; v_gene: TRBV5-1; CDR3aa: ASSWTRTNNEQF
j_gene: TRBJ1-3; v_gene: TRBV4-2; CDR3aa: ASSSHGDRGYVRGNTIY
j_gene: TRBJ2-1; v_gene: TRBV11-2; CDR3aa: ASRPIEASHEQF
j_gene: TRBJ2-1; v_gene: TRBV3-1/TRBV3-2; CDR3aa: ASSPEDRVPYNEQF
j_gene: TRBJ2-1; v_gene: TRBV5-1; CDR3aa: ASSWDAAYNEQF
j_gene: TRBJ1-5; v_gene: TRBV19; CDR3aa: ASSWTGESNQPQH
j_gene: TRBJ1-5; v_gene: TRBV28; CDR3aa: ASSLIMGASNQPQH
j_gene: TRBJ2-1; v_gene: TRBV10-3; CDR3aa: AISDTVGLAGEGEQF
j_gene: TRBJ1-5; v_gene: TRBV19; CDR3aa: ASSTRGANQPQH
j_gene: TRBJ1-2; v_gene: TRBV2; CDR3aa: ASSGTAVNYGYT
j_gene: TRBJ2-7; v_gene: TRBV5-4; CDR3aa: ASSPGTGGGEQY
j_gene: TRBJ2-1; v_gene: TRBV6-5; CDR3aa: ASSYFPGQGMNEQF
j_gene: TRBJ2-1; v_gene: TRBV7-8; CDR3aa: ASSILASYNEQF
j_gene: TRBJ2-1; v_gene: TRBV29-1; CDR3aa: SGDTSFGGYNEQF
j_gene: TRBJ2-3; v_gene: TRBV7-6; CDR3aa: ASSLGEVSDTQY
j_gene: TRBJ1-2; v_gene: TRBV9; CDR3aa: ASRGTSPYGYT
j_gene: TRBJ2-7; v_gene: TRBV14; CDR3aa: ASSHPSDRPSYEQY
j_gene: TRBJ2-5; v_gene: TRBV6-1; CDR3aa: ASSEIEREEETQY
j_gene: TRBJ1-1; v_gene: TRBV28; CDR3aa: ASRANTEAF
j_gene: TRBJ1-1; v_gene: TRBV21-1; CDR3aa: ASSKVGDINTEAF
j_gene: TRBJ1-5; v_gene: TRBV2; CDR3aa: ASSSSPGQGAIGNQPQH
j_gene: TRBJ2-3; v_gene: TRBV7-8; CDR3aa: ASSWTLTDTQY
j_gene: TRBJ1-1; v_gene: TRBV2; CDR3aa: ASSVHRDTEAF
j_gene: TRBJ1-1; v_gene: TRBV7-8; CDR3aa: ASSSDTRGTEAF
j_gene: TRBJ2-5; v_gene: TRBV13; CDR3aa: ASSLGAQVEETQY
j_gene: TRBJ2-1; v_gene: TRBV5-4; CDR3aa: ASSPFRDRNNEQF
j_gene: TRBJ2-1; v_gene: TRBV6-5; CDR3aa: ASTELAGEHNEQF
j_gene: TRBJ2-1; v_gene: TRBV24-1; CDR3aa: ATSDLTGGSDGEQF
j_gene: TRBJ2-2; v_gene: TRBV5-1; CDR3aa: ASSPGQGITGELF
j_gene: TRBJ2-2; v_gene: TRBV2; CDR3aa: ASSEGGRPGELF
j_gene: TRBJ1-1; v_gene: TRBV7-2; CDR3aa: ASSLGTGRSTEAF
j_gene: TRBJ1-2; v_gene: TRBV5-4; CDR3aa: ASSLSHRGGYT
j_gene: TRBJ1-4; v_gene: TRBV27; CDR3aa: ASRPGYFDEKLF
j_gene: TRBJ2-3; v_gene: TRBV10-3; CDR3aa: AISEDLGTSDTQY
j_gene: TRBJ1-5; v_gene: TRBV30; CDR3aa: AWTRPGTFNQPQH
j_gene: TRBJ2-1; v_gene: TRBV7-3; CDR3aa: ASSLAGGDNEQF